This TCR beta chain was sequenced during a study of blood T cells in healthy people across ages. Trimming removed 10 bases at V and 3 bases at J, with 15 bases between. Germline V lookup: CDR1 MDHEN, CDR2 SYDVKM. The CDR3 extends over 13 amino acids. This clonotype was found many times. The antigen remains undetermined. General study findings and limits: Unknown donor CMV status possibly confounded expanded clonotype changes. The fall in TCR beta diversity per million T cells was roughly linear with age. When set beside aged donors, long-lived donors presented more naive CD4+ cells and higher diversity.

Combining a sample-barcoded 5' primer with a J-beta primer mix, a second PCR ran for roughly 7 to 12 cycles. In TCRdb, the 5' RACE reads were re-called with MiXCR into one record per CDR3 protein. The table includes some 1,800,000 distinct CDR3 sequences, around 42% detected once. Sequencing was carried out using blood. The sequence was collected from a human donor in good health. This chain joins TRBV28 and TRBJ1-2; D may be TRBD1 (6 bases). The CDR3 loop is CATVIGGDYGYTF. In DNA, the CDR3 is TGTGCCACCGTCATCGGGGGCGACTATGGCTACACCTTC.